This T cell receptor (beta chain) emerged from a study of T cell responses to AZD1222 COVID-19 vaccine. Findings of the study overall: Females made up more of the donors, who were largely white British, and clonal diversity may have come out too low.

About this clone: Its antigen remains unidentified.

The protocol was immunoSEQ multiplex PCR, while the TCRdb copy is restricted to in-frame clones and leaves out a portion. In the table there are roughly 100,000 clones, 90% of which are singletons. V lost 5 bases to trimming and J lost 4 bases, with 5 bases between them. This CDR3 contains 11 residues. The clonotype comes from an adult who received the AZD1222 COVID-19 vaccine. The chain recombines TRBV12-3 or TRBV12-4 with TRBJ1-1; D uncertain. This sample comprised peripheral blood, obtained 28 days after the second AZD1222 dose. DNA of the CDR3: TGTGCCAGCAGTCTTTTCACTGAAGCTTTCTTT. It translates to CASSLFTEAFF.